This TCR beta chain was identified during a study of cytotoxic CD8 clonotypes in ibrutinib-treated CLL. Study information: Results showed some 25 partial and 2 complete responses; following median around six years, approximately 14 remained remitted, roughly 12 advanced.

Study findings and constraints: The study found baseline clonality above age-matched healthy donors, tracking circulating CD8+ T-cell counts. Sustained-remission patients were sampled at one set of times and progressing patients at different ones. Clonality increased at ibrutinib response and stayed stable in sustained remission. At progression, however, it fell back toward baseline.

The CDR3 is 14 amino acids. Trimming took 0 bases from V and 0 from J, leaving 7 bases between them. Points on this clone: Its antigen remains unknown.

Data came from immunoSEQ multiplex PCR; TCRdb stores just in-frame clones and leaves some out. The profile shows 35,000 to 40,000 clones, 70% of them singletons. The sequence derives from a human donor with chronic lymphocytic leukemia. This material consisted of PBMCs, taken at disease progression, from a patient treated with ibrutinib. The chain couples TRBV5-7 to TRBJ2-7; no clear D. TRBV5-7 is treated as an ORF (open reading frame) with a function not yet certain. The CDR3 DNA sequence: TGTGCCAGCAGCTTGGCCAGAAGCTCCTACGAGCAGTACTTC. This sequence encodes CASSLARSSYEQYF.